This T cell receptor beta chain was retrieved from a study of tumor-infiltrating lymphocytes in primary liver carcinoma. As for the study in general: Resecting the tumor surgically was how the patients' primary liver carcinoma was treated. Patients were men and women aged 30 to 69 years.

The investigators made TCR beta cDNA from approximately 0.5 ug total RNA, using a constant-region primer. What produced the TCR beta libraries was three nested multiplex PCR rounds using slightly modified ARM-PCR. With TRBV1-TRBV30 forward primers and a C-beta reverse primer, the first two PCR rounds were run for around 11 cycles each. MiXCR was run by TCRdb on the multiplex PCR reads, yielding one entry per CDR3 protein. The table lists hundreds of thousands of distinct CDR3 sequences, around 50% of them singletons. Study results and limitations: Tumor region pairs showed greater overlap than either tumor-adjacent or tumor-blood pairs did.

With respect to this clonotype: Its target is not known. Germline is not matched at one junction end, which may reflect a read error.

The CDR3 has 15 residues. Germline V CDR1 and CDR2: MNHNS, SASEGT. Extraction also yielded germline DNA, while blood RNA was obtained from unsorted whole blood. The TCR sequence derives from a woman aged 30 to 39 with primary liver carcinoma and hepatitis B virus infection. This chain connects TRBV6-1 to TRBJ1-5; possibly TRBD1 for D (5 bases). What was sequenced was peripheral blood. The CDR3 nucleotides read TGTGCCAGCAGCGAACTCCAGGGTCCCAATCAGTCCCAGCATTTT. Translated, it gives CASSELQGPNQSQHF.